This T cell receptor beta chain was identified in a study of shared clonotypes between healthy human individuals. Generated by immunoSEQ multiplex PCR, the TCRdb table keeps only in-frame clones and is missing some. This sample has approximately 720,000 clones; approximately 90% occur once, and the top ten carry 24%. In germline, CDR1 is SGHTA, CDR2 FQGNSA. This CDR3 has 14 residues. V lost 5 bases to trimming and J lost 4 bases, with 15 bases between them. As defined, naive CD8 cells were CD45RO-negative and positively selected for CCR7, with terminally differentiated effector memory CD45RA+ cells excluded.

This chain links TRBV7-2 with TRBJ2-7; unclear D gene. The source is a young man in good health. The sequencing input was naive CD8+ T cells sorted from blood. The CDR3 bases are TGTGCCAGCAGCCCACCGGGTCTCGGTTACGAGCAGTACTTC. Translated, it gives CASSPPGLGYEQYF.